These 20 T cell receptor beta chains were sequenced from one sample in a study of T cells in pancreatic ductal adenocarcinoma. The method was immunoSEQ multiplex PCR; TCRdb's version includes in-frame clones alone and lacks a portion of them. In the table there are around 15,000 clones, more than 75% of which are singletons. No neoadjuvant therapy was given to the selected pancreatic ductal adenocarcinoma patients before their surgery. The sample taken for sequencing was PBMCs. Every receptor here comes from a human donor with pancreatic ductal adenocarcinoma.

The CDR3 nucleotides read TGTGCCAGCAGCGTGACAACTAGCGGGGGGGCCGGGACCCAGTACTTC. This encodes CASSVTTSGGAGTQYF. This chain links TRBV9 with TRBJ2-5; 13 bases match TRBD2. This CDR3 has 16 amino acids. The germline V gene has CDR1 SGDLS and CDR2 YYNGEE. V dropped 2 bases and J dropped 7; count of bases not matched to a gene: 8.

The count of this clone is one. The rearrangement uses TRBV5-1 and TRBJ1-1, with 9 bases fitting TRBD1. The CDR3 loop spans 18 amino acids. Germline V gene sequence: CDR1 SGHRS, CDR2 YFSETQ. The V gene end was trimmed by 0 bases and the J gene end by 0 bases; junction bases not matched to a gene: 9. The CDR3 nucleotides read TGCGCCAGCAGCTTGGTCTGGACAGGGGCTCAACTGAACACTGAAGCTTTCTTT. Protein: CASSLVWTGAQLNTEAFF.

The chain combines TRBV5-6 with TRBJ1-1; D not resolved. CDR1 SGHDT and CDR2 YYEEEE come from the germline V gene. With 0 bases removed from V and 3 bases from J, the gap between germline ends came to 6 bases. The CDR3 covers 13 residues. The DNA of the CDR3 is TGTGCCAGCAGCTTGGCGCTAGACACTGAAGCTTTCTTT. It translates to CASSLALDTEAFF.

This clone has only one observation. The J gene is TRBJ1-5, the V gene TRBV2; TRBD1 matches at 7 bases. Germline V gene sequence: CDR1 SNHLY, CDR2 FYNNEI. This CDR3 comprises 20 residues. V dropped 0 bases and J dropped 0; count of bases not matched to a gene: 14. The CDR3 nucleotides read TGTGCCAGCAGTGAAGCGCGGCCCCTCACAGGGGTGAATAGCAATCAGCCCCAGCATTTT. Its translation: CASSEARPLTGVNSNQPQHF.

The rearrangement uses TRBV5-6 and TRBJ2-7, with D tentatively TRBD1 or TRBD2 (7 bases each). V lost 0 bases and J lost 6, with 22 bases in between. The CDR3 has 17 residues. From germline, CDR1 is SGHDT and CDR2 YYEEEE. CDR3 coding DNA: TGTGCCAGCAGCTTGGAGCGGGACTCGACCAGGGGGGTCGAGCAGTACTTC. It specifies CASSLERDSTRGVEQYF.

The J gene is TRBJ1-1, the V gene TRBV1; TRBD1 was called by the table and not checked on the DNA. TRBV1 is a documented pseudogene. The CDR3 runs 14 residues. In nucleotides, the CDR3 is TGCACCAGCTTGCCGGGACAGGCATCGGGGGAAGCTTTCTTT. This gives the protein CTSLPGQASGEAFF.

The chain recombines TRBV28 with TRBJ2-3; 8 bases are shared with TRBD2. Unmatched junction bases numbered 9, after V lost 7 bases and J lost 0 bases. Germline CDR1 and CDR2: MDHEN and SYDVKM. This CDR3 comprises 16 residues. CDR3 sequence reads: CASIIGGDFSTDTQYF. CDR3 nucleotides: TGTGCCAGCATCATCGGGGGGGACTTTAGCACAGATACGCAGTATTTT.

In regard to this clone: At one end, the junction sequence differs from germline, possibly due to a read error. The genes are TRBV29-1 and TRBJ1-2; 7 nucleotides match TRBD1. This CDR3 region has 14 residues. Germline loops: CDR1 SQVTM, CDR2 ANQGSEA. CDR3 sequence reads: CSAEGGGQNYGYTF. CDR3 sequence (DNA): TGCAGCGCTGAAGGTGGGGGACAGAACTATGGCTACACCTTC.

The chain links TRBV19 to TRBJ1-5; TRBD1 aligns across 9 bases. Germline assignment: CDR1 LNHDA and CDR2 SQIVND (reference sequence). CDR3 length: 15 amino acids. J was trimmed by 6 bases and V by 3 bases; bases with no gene match: 6. DNA of the CDR3: TGTGCCAGTAGTATCGTACAGGGGGCAGGTCAGCCCCAGCATTTT. This translates into CASSIVQGAGQPQHF.

The V call is TRBV4-3, the J call TRBJ2-1; 10 bases agree with TRBD1. This CDR3 has 20 residues. V lost 0 bases and J lost 0; bases outside the gene matches: 11. The V gene's germline CDR1 is LGHNA and CDR2 YSLEER. The CDR3 here is CASSQDLWDRTGGSYNEQFF. CDR3 coding DNA: TGCGCCAGCAGCCAAGATCTTTGGGACAGGACAGGGGGCTCCTACAATGAGCAGTTCTTC.

V is TRBV7-6 and J is TRBJ2-7; D is tentatively TRBD1 or TRBD2 (5 bases each). Trimming took 5 bases from V and 3 from J, leaving 20 bases between them. Germline V CDR1 and CDR2: SGHVS, FNYEAQ. This CDR3 region has 16 residues. The CDR3 sequence is CASSEGSRGRFYEQYF. For the CDR3, the DNA is TGTGCCAGCAGCGAGGGGTCTCGGGGCAGGTTCTACGAGCAGTACTTC.

The chain has TRBV5-4 and TRBJ2-2, with D perhaps TRBD1 or TRBD2 (5 bases each). V was shortened by 3 bases and J by 4 bases, with 7 bases between the two germline ends. This CDR3 has 13 residues. CDR1 is SGHNT, CDR2 YYREEE, per germline (reference sequence). CDR3 nucleotide sequence: TGTGCCAGCAGCTCAGGGACCACCGGGGAGCTGTTTTTT. Residues: CASSSGTTGELFF.

The CDR3 is CASSEGTGVRSYEQYF. The DNA of the CDR3 is TGTGCCAGCAGCGAGGGGACAGGGGTTCGCTCCTACGAGCAGTACTTC. The chain uses TRBV9 and TRBJ2-7; 10 nucleotides match TRBD1. The CDR3 spans 16 residues. With V trimmed by 3 bases and J by 0 bases, 6 bases remained unmatched. Germline loops: CDR1 SGDLS, CDR2 YYNGEE.

This chain links TRBV28 with TRBJ1-1, with a tentative D call TRBD1 (5 bases). The CDR3 is 15 amino acids. Trimming pared 7 bases from V and 0 bases from J, leaving 15 bases between. CDR1 and CDR2 (germline): MDHEN, SYDVKM. CDR3: CASTLWGQMNTEAFF. The CDR3 DNA reads TGTGCCAGCACCTTGTGGGGCCAAATGAACACTGAAGCTTTCTTT.

The genes are TRBV7-8 and TRBJ2-7, with a possible D match to TRBD1 (6 bases). This CDR3 contains 16 residues. The V gene's germline CDR1 is SGHVS and CDR2 FQNEAQ. V lost 0 bases to trimming and J lost 6 bases, with 18 bases between them. CDR3: CASSLAYRGRGAEQYF. In DNA form, the CDR3 reads TGTGCCAGCAGCTTAGCGTATCGTGGCAGGGGTGCCGAGCAGTACTTC.

As regards this clone: At the DNA level, this CDR3 is encoded by other sequences in the same sample as well. This rearrangement joins TRBV9 to TRBJ2-7; 9 nucleotides align to TRBD2. Germline V gene data show CDR1 as SGDLS and CDR2 as YYNGEE. The CDR3 is made up of 14 amino acids. V lost 4 bases and J lost 2; bases outside the gene matches: 4. This chain's CDR3 is CASSPRGGTYEQYF. CDR3 DNA sequence: TGTGCCAGCAGCCCGCGGGGGGGGACCTACGAGCAGTACTTC.

The chain links TRBV6-5 to TRBJ1-6, with a possible D match to TRBD1 (6 bases). Germline lookup yields CDR1 MNHEY and CDR2 SVGAGI. The CDR3 loop spans 13 amino acids. Deletions cut 2 bases from V and 13 bases from J, with 12 bases between. CDR3 residues: CASSYLDSTPLHF. The CDR3 DNA reads TGTGCCAGCAGTTACCTGGACAGTACTCCCCTCCACTTT.

The sample holds one count of this clone. The chain joins TRBV19 to TRBJ1-4, with D hard to call. The germline CDR1 and CDR2 sequences are LNHDA and SQIVND (reference sequence). CDR3 length: 14 residues. The germline V and J ends were trimmed by 5 bases and 7 bases, with 14 bases remaining between them. The CDR3 spells CASSSDSRGEKLFF. The DNA for the CDR3 is TGTGCCAGTAGTTCGGACTCTCGGGGTGAAAAACTGTTTTTT.

V and J are TRBV5-5 and TRBJ2-5; D gene unclear. The CDR3 covers 14 residues. V was cut by 5 bases and J by 0 bases, with 11 bases left in between. Germline V gene lookup returns CDR1 SGHKS and CDR2 YYEKEE (reference sequence). The CDR3 spells CASSNQVYQETQYF. CDR3 DNA sequence: TGTGCCAGCAGTAACCAGGTGTACCAAGAGACCCAGTACTTC.

J is TRBJ1-2 and V is TRBV11-2, with 9 bases fitting TRBD1. Trimming at V came to 5 bases and at J to 5 bases, leaving 3 bases not matched to a gene. This CDR3 contains 13 residues. CDR1 is SGHAT and CDR2 is FQNNGV in the germline V gene. The CDR3 bases are TGTGCCAGCAGCCGGGACAGGGATTATGGCTACACCTTC. It encodes CASSRDRDYGYTF. The whole variable domain, filled in from reference TRBV11-2 and TRBJ1-2, reads EAGVAQSPRYKIIEKRQSVAFWCNPISGHATLYWYQQILGQGPKLLIQFQNNGVVDDSQLPKDRFSAERLKGVDSTLKIQPAKLEDSAVYLCASSRDRDYGYTFGSGTRLTVV.